One and the same sample provided the 16 T cell receptor beta chains below, sequenced in a study of identical twins. MiXCR was run by TCRdb on the 5' RACE reads, yielding one entry per CDR3 protein. The repertoire holds roughly 470,000 distinct CDR3 sequences, with approximately 15% as singletons. Separately, the same data were catalogued under a study of yellow fever vaccine responses in identical twins.

The sequencing sample was made of CD4+ T cells sorted from blood. The receptors were gathered from a woman aged 18-35 years in good health.

The chain uses TRBV10-3 and TRBJ2-3; 8 nucleotides line up with TRBD2. The CDR3 is 13 residues long. Trimming cost V 8 bases and J 2 bases; bases outside gene matches: 3. Germline values: CDR1 ENHRY, CDR2 SYGVKD. The chain's CDR3 is CAIGTRDTDTQYF. CDR3 nucleotide sequence: TGTGCCATCGGGACTAGGGACACAGATACGCAGTATTTT.

This chain joins TRBV20-1 and TRBJ2-7; possible D gene TRBD1, 6 bases. CDR1 and CDR2 (germline): DFQATT, SNEGSKA (reference sequence). The V gene lost 5 bases and the J gene lost 9 bases, with 23 bases spanning the gap. This CDR3 region has 14 residues. CDR3 region: CSASGQTKTPPQYF. The CDR3 nucleotides read TGCAGTGCTTCGGGACAAACAAAGACCCCACCGCAGTACTTC.

V is TRBV15 and J is TRBJ1-1; D may be TRBD1 (6 bases). Germline V lookup: CDR1 LNHNV, CDR2 YYDKDF (reference sequence). The CDR3 totals 14 residues. Trimming took 3 bases from V and 6 from J, leaving 14 bases between them. CDR3 sequence (DNA): TGTGCCACCAGCAGCAAGACAGGTCTTCCTGAAGCTTTCTTT. Translation: CATSSKTGLPEAFF.

V gene TRBV20-1 combines with J gene TRBJ2-3, with 9 nucleotides matching TRBD2. J gave up 3 bases and V 3 bases, and 7 bases lay outside the gene matches. The germline V gene encodes CDR1 DFQATT and CDR2 SNEGSKA (reference sequence). The CDR3 has 15 amino acids. CDR3 loop: CSASSREGLTDTQYF. Here the CDR3 DNA reads TGCAGTGCTAGCTCGCGGGAGGGCCTGACAGATACGCAGTATTTT.

The V call is TRBV19, the J call TRBJ2-7; 12 bases agree with TRBD2. V lost 4 bases and J lost 4; bases outside the gene matches: 5. Looked up from germline, CDR1 is LNHDA and CDR2 is SQIVND (reference sequence). The CDR3 runs 15 residues. CDR3 residues: CASSKGLAGMYEQYF. DNA of the CDR3: TGTGCCAGTAGTAAAGGACTAGCGGGAATGTACGAGCAGTACTTC. Variable domain in full (rest from reference TRBV19 and TRBJ2-7): DGGITQSPKYLFRKEGQNVTLSCEQNLNHDAMYWYRQDPGQGLRLIYYSQIVNDFQKGDIAEGYSVSREKKESFPLTVTSAQKNPTAFYLCASSKGLAGMYEQYFGPGTRLTVT.

The chain is built from TRBV19 and TRBJ2-1; TRBD2 agrees at 10 bases. The CDR3 is 15 amino acids. V trimming: 4 bases; J trimming: 5 bases; junction bases outside the gene matches: 5. The V gene's germline CDR1 is LNHDA and CDR2 SQIVND (reference sequence). The CDR3 DNA reads as TGTGCCAGTAGTAAGGTACTAGCGGGACACAATGAGCAGTTCTTC. This sequence encodes CASSKVLAGHNEQFF.

J is TRBJ2-7 and V is TRBV15, with D tentatively TRBD1 (5 bases). Germline lookup yields CDR1 LNHNV and CDR2 YYDKDF (reference sequence). Trimming pared 0 bases from V and 1 base from J, leaving 7 bases between. The CDR3 is made up of 14 amino acids. The CDR3 sequence: CATSRDRQSYEQYF. CDR3 sequence (DNA): TGTGCCACCAGCAGAGATAGACAGTCCTACGAGCAGTACTTC.

In its sample, this clonotype was seen a few times. This chain uses TRBV4-3 with TRBJ2-7, with D possibly TRBD1 on 5 matching bases. The V and J ends lost 2 bases and 6 bases respectively, with 14 bases between them. This CDR3 region has 14 residues. Germline CDR1 and CDR2: LGHNA and YSLEER. CDR3 residues: CASSQFPGSGEQYF. Here the CDR3 DNA reads TGCGCCAGCAGCCAATTCCCAGGGTCGGGCGAGCAGTACTTC.

This clonotype occurred many times. This sequence joins TRBV12-3 or TRBV12-4 and TRBJ2-7; D is perhaps TRBD1 (6 bases). CDR3 length: 14 amino acids. Trimming left V 4 bases short and J 2 bases short, with 12 bases between. Written as DNA, the CDR3 is TGTGCCAGCAGTTCTCATGCAGGGGCCTACGAGCAGTACTTC. Residues: CASSSHAGAYEQYF.

This clonotype was seen a handful of times. V usage is TRBV20-1 and J usage is TRBJ2-7; D is possibly TRBD2 (5 bases). This CDR3 region has 14 residues. Trimming stripped 3 bases from V and 2 bases from J, with 14 bases between. Germline V gene data show CDR1 as DFQATT and CDR2 as SNEGSKA (reference sequence). The CDR3 protein is CSARSLDLPYEQYF. For the CDR3, the DNA is TGCAGTGCTAGGTCGTTGGACTTACCCTACGAGCAGTACTTC.

The V gene is TRBV5-1, the J gene TRBJ2-2; 8 bases map to TRBD2. Germline V gene sequence: CDR1 SGHRS, CDR2 YFSETQ. This CDR3 is 15 amino acids long. V gave up 3 bases and J gave up 4 bases; unmatched junction bases: 5. CDR3 residues: CASSSGLGGTGELFF. DNA for the CDR3: TGCGCCAGCAGCTCGGGACTAGGGGGCACCGGGGAGCTGTTTTTT.

This clonotype was picked up many times. The V gene is TRBV6-1, the J gene TRBJ2-7, with 7 bases identical to TRBD2. From germline, CDR1 is MNHNS and CDR2 SASEGT. The CDR3 has 17 amino acids. The V gene end was trimmed by 4 bases and the J gene end by 0 bases; junction bases not matched to a gene: 12. The CDR3 region is CASSVTALGGSSYEQYF. CDR3 in DNA: TGTGCCAGCAGTGTAACCGCTCTCGGCGGGAGCTCCTACGAGCAGTACTTC.

This clonotype appeared a few times. The chain has TRBV6-2 or TRBV6-3 and TRBJ2-7, with 7 bases matching TRBD1. Trimming cost V 4 bases and J 5 bases; bases outside gene matches: 14. The germline gives CDR1 MNHEY, CDR2 SVGEGT. The CDR3 has 16 amino acids. The CDR3, as DNA: TGTGCCAGCAGTTCCGAAAAAATGACAGGGAAGCACGAGCAGTACTTC. Residues: CASSSEKMTGKHEQYF.

This clonotype showed up many times. The CDR3 loop reads CASSRDIREQYF. The CDR3 nucleotides are TGTGCCAGCAGTCGGGACATTAGAGAGCAGTACTTC. The chain combines TRBV12-3 or TRBV12-4 with TRBJ2-7, with D tentatively TRBD1 (6 bases). The V gene lost 5 bases and the J gene lost 7 bases, with 12 bases spanning the gap. The CDR3 spans 12 residues.

This chain links TRBV7-2 with TRBJ2-5; no definite D call. V was trimmed by 4 bases and J by 3 bases, leaving 9 bases between them. This CDR3 contains 13 residues. The germline V gene has CDR1 SGHTA and CDR2 FQGNSA. CDR3: CASSSNWKETQYF. The CDR3 nucleotides read TGTGCCAGCAGCTCGAACTGGAAAGAGACCCAGTACTTC.

The chain recombines TRBV28 with TRBJ2-1, with TRBD2 identical over 10 bases. V dropped 5 bases and J dropped 10; count of bases not matched to a gene: 11. Germline assignment: CDR1 MDHEN and CDR2 SYDVKM. The CDR3 extends over 15 amino acids. CDR3 in DNA: TGTGCCAGCAGTAAAACTAGCGGGGCATCGGACGAGCAGTTCTTC. Residues: CASSKTSGASDEQFF. The variable domain in full, with the rest retrieved from reference TRBV28 and TRBJ2-1, is DVKVTQSSRYLVKRTGEKVFLECVQDMDHENMFWYRQDPGLGLRLIYFSYDVKMKEKGDIPEGYSVSREKKERFSLILESASTNQTSMYLCASSKTSGASDEQFFGPGTRLTVL.